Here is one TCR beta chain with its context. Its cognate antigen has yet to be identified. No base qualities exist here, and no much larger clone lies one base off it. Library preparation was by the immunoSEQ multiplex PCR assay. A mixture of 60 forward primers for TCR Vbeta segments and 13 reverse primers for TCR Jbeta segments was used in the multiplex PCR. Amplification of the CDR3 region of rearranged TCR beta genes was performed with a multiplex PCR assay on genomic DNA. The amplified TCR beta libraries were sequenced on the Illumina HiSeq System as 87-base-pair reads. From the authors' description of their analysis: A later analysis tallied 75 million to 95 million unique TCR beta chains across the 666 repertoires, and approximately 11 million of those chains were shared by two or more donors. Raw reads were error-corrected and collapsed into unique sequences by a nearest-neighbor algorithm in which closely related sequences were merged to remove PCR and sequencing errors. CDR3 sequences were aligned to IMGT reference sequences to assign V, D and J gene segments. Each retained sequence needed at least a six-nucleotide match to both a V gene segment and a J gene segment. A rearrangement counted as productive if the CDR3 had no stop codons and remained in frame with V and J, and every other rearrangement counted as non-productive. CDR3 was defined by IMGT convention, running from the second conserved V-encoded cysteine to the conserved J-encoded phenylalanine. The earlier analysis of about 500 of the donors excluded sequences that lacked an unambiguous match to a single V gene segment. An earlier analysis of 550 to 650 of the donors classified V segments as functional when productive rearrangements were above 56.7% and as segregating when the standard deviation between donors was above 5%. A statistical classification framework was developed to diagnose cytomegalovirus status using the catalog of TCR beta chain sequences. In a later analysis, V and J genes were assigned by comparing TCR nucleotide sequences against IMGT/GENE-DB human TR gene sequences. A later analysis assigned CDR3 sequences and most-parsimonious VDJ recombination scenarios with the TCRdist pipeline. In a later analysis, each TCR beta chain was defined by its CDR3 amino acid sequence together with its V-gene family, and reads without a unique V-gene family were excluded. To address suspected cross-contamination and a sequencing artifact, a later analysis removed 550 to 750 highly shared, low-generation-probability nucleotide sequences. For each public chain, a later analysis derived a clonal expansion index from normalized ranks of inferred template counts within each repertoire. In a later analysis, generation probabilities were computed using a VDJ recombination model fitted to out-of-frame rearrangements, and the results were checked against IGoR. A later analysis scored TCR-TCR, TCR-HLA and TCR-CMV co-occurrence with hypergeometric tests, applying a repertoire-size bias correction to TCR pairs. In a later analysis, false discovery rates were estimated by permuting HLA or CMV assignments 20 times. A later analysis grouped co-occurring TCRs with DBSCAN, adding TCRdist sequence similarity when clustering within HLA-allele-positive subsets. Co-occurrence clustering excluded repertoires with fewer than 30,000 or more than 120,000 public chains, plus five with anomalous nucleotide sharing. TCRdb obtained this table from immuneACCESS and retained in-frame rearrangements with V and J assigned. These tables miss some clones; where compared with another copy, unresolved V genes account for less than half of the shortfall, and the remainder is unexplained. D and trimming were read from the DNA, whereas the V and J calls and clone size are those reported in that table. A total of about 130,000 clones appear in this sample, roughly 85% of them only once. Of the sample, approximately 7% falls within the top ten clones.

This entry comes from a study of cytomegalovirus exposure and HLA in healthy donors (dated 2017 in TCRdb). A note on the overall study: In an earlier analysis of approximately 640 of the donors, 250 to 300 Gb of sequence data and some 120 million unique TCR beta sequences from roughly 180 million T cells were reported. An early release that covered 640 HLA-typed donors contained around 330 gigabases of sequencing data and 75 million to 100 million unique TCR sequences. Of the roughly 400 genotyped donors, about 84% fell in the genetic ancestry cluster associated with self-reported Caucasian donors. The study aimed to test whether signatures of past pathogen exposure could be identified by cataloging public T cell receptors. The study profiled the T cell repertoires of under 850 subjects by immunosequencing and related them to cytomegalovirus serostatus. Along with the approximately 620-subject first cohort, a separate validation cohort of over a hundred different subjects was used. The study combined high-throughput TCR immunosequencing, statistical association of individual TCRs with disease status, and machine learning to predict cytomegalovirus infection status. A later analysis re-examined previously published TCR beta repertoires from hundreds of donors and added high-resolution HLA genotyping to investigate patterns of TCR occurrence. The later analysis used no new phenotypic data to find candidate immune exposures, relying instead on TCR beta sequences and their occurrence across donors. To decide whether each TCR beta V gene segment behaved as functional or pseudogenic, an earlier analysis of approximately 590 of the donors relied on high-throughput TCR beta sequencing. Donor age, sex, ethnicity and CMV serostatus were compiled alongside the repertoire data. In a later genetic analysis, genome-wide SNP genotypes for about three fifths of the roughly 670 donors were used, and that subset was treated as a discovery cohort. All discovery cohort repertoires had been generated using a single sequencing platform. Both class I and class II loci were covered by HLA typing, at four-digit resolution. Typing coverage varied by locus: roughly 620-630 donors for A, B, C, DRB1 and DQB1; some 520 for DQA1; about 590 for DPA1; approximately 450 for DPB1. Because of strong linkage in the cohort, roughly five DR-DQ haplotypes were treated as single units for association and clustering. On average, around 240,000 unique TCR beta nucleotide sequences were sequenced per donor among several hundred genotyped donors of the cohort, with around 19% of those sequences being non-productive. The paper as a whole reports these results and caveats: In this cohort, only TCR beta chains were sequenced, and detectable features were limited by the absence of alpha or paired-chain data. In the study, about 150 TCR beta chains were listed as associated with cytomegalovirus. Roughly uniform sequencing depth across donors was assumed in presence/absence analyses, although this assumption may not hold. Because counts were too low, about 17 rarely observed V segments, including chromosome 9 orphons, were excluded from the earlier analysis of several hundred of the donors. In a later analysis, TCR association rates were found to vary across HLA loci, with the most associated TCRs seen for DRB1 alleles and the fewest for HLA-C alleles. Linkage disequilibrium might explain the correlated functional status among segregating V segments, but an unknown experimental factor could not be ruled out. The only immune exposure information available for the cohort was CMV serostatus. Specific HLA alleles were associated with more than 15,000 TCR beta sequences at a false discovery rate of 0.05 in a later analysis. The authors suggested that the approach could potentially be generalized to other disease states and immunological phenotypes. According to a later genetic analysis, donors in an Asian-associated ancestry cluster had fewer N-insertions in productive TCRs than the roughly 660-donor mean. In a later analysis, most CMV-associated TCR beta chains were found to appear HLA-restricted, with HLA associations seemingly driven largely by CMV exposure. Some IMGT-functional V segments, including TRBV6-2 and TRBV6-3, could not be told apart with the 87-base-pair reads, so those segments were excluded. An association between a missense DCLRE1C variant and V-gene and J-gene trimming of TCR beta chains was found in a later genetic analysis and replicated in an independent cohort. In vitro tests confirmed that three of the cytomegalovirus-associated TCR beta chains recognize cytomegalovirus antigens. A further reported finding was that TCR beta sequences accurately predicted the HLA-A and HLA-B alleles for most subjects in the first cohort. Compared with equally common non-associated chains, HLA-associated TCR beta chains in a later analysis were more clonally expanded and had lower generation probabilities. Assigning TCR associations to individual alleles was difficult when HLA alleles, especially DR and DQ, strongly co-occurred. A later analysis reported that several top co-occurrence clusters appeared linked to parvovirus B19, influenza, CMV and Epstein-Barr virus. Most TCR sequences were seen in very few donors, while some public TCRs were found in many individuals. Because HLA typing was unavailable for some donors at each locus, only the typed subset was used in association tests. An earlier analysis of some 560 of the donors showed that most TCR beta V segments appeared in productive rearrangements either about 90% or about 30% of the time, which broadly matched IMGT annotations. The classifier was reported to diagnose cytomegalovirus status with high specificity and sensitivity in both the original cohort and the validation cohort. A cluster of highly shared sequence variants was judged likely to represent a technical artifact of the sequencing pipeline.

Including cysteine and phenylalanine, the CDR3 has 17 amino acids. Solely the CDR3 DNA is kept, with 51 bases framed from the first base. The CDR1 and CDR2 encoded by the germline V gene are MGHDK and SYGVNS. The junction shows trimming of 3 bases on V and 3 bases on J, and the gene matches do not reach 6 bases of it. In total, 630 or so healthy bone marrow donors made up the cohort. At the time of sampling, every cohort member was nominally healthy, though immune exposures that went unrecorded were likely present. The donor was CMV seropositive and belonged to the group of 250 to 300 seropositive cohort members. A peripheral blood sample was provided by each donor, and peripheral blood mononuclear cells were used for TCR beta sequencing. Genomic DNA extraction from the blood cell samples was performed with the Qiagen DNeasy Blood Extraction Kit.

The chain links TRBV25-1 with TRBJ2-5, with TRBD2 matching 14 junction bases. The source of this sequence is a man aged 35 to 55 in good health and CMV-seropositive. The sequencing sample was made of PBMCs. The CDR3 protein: CASSDPGLAGGEETQYF. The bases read TGTGCCAGCAGTGACCCCGGACTAGCGGGGGGAGAAGAGACCCAGTACTTC.